Shown below are 19 T cell receptor beta chains from a single sample sequenced in a study of naive and memory T cell subsets. Study results and caveats: Especially in CD8 cells, naive repertoires contained a few larger clonotypes, possibly CD45RA-re-expressing memory cells.

An equimolar mix of two oligonucleotides served as the beta constant-region primer for TRBC1 and TRBC2. Four rounds of PCR amplified the ligated cDNA using nested alpha and beta constant-region primers plus SP2. Using its own MiXCR run on the UMI-ligation and nested PCR reads, TCRdb lists one record per CDR3 protein. The sample has 150,000 or so distinct CDR3 sequences, 22% seen once. Their target antigens are unknown. Input material: naive CD4+ T cells from blood. Every receptor here comes from a human donor in good health.

A few counts support this clonotype. This chain links TRBV20-1 with TRBJ2-1, with 12 bases fitting TRBD2. V gave up 3 bases and J gave up 7 bases; unmatched junction bases: 4. CDR1 and CDR2 (germline): DFQATT, SNEGSKA (reference sequence). The CDR3 length is 14 residues. CDR3 residues: CSARGLAGRNEQFF. In nucleotides, the CDR3 is TGCAGTGCTAGGGGACTAGCGGGTCGGAATGAGCAGTTCTTC.

This clonotype appeared a few times. The rearrangement links TRBV4-3 to TRBJ2-1; 8 nucleotides line up with TRBD2. With 0 bases clipped from V and 7 bases from J, the junction kept 5 bases outside the gene matches. This CDR3 region has 15 residues. Germline V gene data show CDR1 as LGHNA and CDR2 as YSLEER. DNA of the CDR3: TGCGCCAGCAGCCAAGAGTGGCGGGAGGTAAATGAGCAGTTCTTC. Amino acid sequence: CASSQEWREVNEQFF.

Here the CDR3 reads CSVSREFFEQFF. The CDR3 bases are TGCAGCGTCTCCAGGGAGTTTTTCGAGCAGTTCTTC. This chain connects TRBV29-1 to TRBJ2-1, with D perhaps being TRBD1 or TRBD2 (5 bases each). CDR1 and CDR2 (germline): SQVTM, ANQGSEA. Trimming left V 6 bases short and J 10 bases short, with 16 bases between. CDR3 length equals 12 residues.

Only a few counts were recorded for this clonotype. The gene calls are TRBV4-1 and TRBJ2-5; 9 positions match TRBD2. This CDR3 region has 15 residues. CDR1 is MGHRA, CDR2 YSYEKL, per germline. The junction had 2 bases not matched to a gene; V was cut back by 1 base and J by 2 bases. Here the CDR3 DNA reads TGCGCCAGCAGCCAAGGCGGGAGGGTTCAAGAGACCCAGTACTTC. It encodes CASSQGGRVQETQYF.

The V call is TRBV5-1, the J call TRBJ1-4; D not resolved. From germline, CDR1 is SGHRS and CDR2 YFSETQ. The CDR3 contains 15 residues. Trimming pared 0 bases from V and 0 bases from J, leaving 6 bases between. The CDR3 loop is CASSLGPATNEKLFF. CDR3 bases: TGCGCCAGCAGCTTGGGCCCGGCAACTAATGAAAAACTGTTTTTT.

This clonotype was observed many times. The rearrangement uses TRBV3-1 and TRBJ2-3; unclear D gene. V lost 7 bases and J lost 1, with 12 bases in between. The CDR3 extends over 14 amino acids. Germline V gene data show CDR1 as LGHDT and CDR2 as YNNKEL (reference sequence). The chain's CDR3 is CASTQSGGTDTQYF. The CDR3 region has the DNA TGTGCCAGCACCCAGTCGGGTGGCACAGATACGCAGTATTTT.

This clonotype was detected ten times or more. The chain combines TRBV19 with TRBJ2-2, with a tentative D call TRBD1 (7 bases). Germline CDR1 LNHDA, CDR2 SQIVND (reference sequence). The CDR3 has 15 residues. V was trimmed by 3 bases and J by 3 bases, leaving 11 bases between them. The CDR3 bases are TGTGCCAGTAGTATCCAGGGGGGCGACACCGGGGAGCTGTTTTTT. Protein sequence: CASSIQGGDTGELFF.

The chain joins TRBV25-1 to TRBJ1-6; 9 nucleotides agree with TRBD1. The J segment lost 9 bases and the V segment lost 6 bases, leaving 9 bases of the junction unmatched. The CDR3 is 15 residues long. Germline CDR1 is MGHDK and CDR2 is SYGVNS. The CDR3 sequence is CASRGTGTFSSPLHF. CDR3 sequence (DNA): TGTGCCAGCAGGGGGACAGGGACGTTTAGTTCACCCCTCCACTTT.

The gene calls are TRBV29-1 and TRBJ2-6; 7 positions agree with TRBD2. The CDR3 contains 15 residues. Germline CDR1 is SQVTM and CDR2 is ANQGSEA. V shed 2 bases and J 9 bases; nucleotides not matched to a gene: 10. The CDR3 nucleotides read TGCAGCGTTGAACTCTCCCCAGGGAGGGGCAACGTCCTGACTTTC. Protein: CSVELSPGRGNVLTF. The whole variable domain, filled in from reference TRBV29-1 and TRBJ2-6, reads SAVISQKPSRDICQRGTSLTIQCQVDSQVTMMFWYRQQPGQSLTLIATANQGSEATYESGFVIDKFPISRPNLTFSTLTVSNMSPEDSSIYLCSVELSPGRGNVLTFGAGSRLTVL.

The table lists this clonotype with a few counts. This sequence joins TRBV18 and TRBJ2-7; D ambiguous. CDR3 length: 14 amino acids. Trimming shortened V by 2 bases and J by 5 bases, and 13 bases separated the two germline ends. CDR1 is KGHSH and CDR2 is LQKENI in the germline V gene. The CDR3 here is CASSPEVVEDEQYF. As DNA, the CDR3 is TGTGCCAGCTCACCAGAGGTAGTTGAGGACGAGCAGTACTTC.

The J gene is TRBJ2-2, the V gene TRBV5-6, with 7 bases identical to TRBD1. The CDR3 length is 14 residues. With 4 bases clipped from V and 6 bases from J, the junction kept 6 bases outside the gene matches. Per the germline V gene, CDR1 is SGHDT and CDR2 is YYEEEE. The CDR3 protein is CASSRQGDPGELFF. The CDR3 coding sequence is TGTGCCAGCAGCCGACAGGGAGACCCCGGGGAGCTGTTTTTT.

V gene TRBV5-1 combines with J gene TRBJ2-4, with D tentatively TRBD2 (6 bases). The CDR3 length is 13 residues. CDR1 is SGHRS and CDR2 is YFSETQ in the germline V gene. V dropped 1 base and J dropped 5 bases, with 7 bases sitting between them. The CDR3 region is CASSLPGENIQYF. CDR3 coding DNA: TGCGCCAGCAGCTTGCCGGGAGAAAACATTCAGTACTTC.

This clonotype was recorded a few times. The V and J genes are TRBV30 and TRBJ2-7; 9 nucleotides align to TRBD2. Germline CDR1 and CDR2: GTSNPN and SVGIG (reference sequence). Trimming took 2 bases from V and 11 from J; bases not matched to a gene: 10. The CDR3 has 13 amino acids. The CDR3 spells CAWSSSGARREYF. In DNA, the CDR3 is TGTGCCTGGAGTTCTAGCGGGGCCCGACGGGAGTACTTC.

This clonotype has ten or more counts. V and J are TRBV27 and TRBJ2-1, with 7 bases aligning to TRBD1. Per the germline V gene, CDR1 is MNHEY and CDR2 is SMNVEV (reference sequence). This CDR3 region has 16 residues. The V gene end was trimmed by 6 bases and the J gene end by 8 bases; junction bases not matched to a gene: 16. CDR3 nucleotides: TGTGCCAGCAGCCCCCTAGGAGACAGGGTGAGGGATGAGCAGTTCTTC. Its protein is CASSPLGDRVRDEQFF.

This clonotype was seen ten or more times. The V gene is TRBV20-1, the J gene TRBJ2-1; no clear D. CDR1 is DFQATT and CDR2 is SNEGSKA in the germline V gene (reference sequence). V lost 0 bases, J lost 4 bases, and 16 bases lay in between. CDR3 length equals 16 residues. As DNA, the CDR3 is TGCAGTGCTAGAGAGGTTCAGAGCGCAGGTTACAATGAGCAGTTCTTC. As protein: CSAREVQSAGYNEQFF.

The chain recombines TRBV10-3 with TRBJ2-3; D unclear. This CDR3 comprises 13 residues. The V end was cut by 5 bases, the J end by 2 bases, with 8 bases between. Germline loops: CDR1 ENHRY, CDR2 SYGVKD. The CDR3 spells CAISRQDTDTQYF. CDR3 in DNA: TGTGCCATCAGTAGGCAGGACACAGATACGCAGTATTTT.

Ten or more counts support this clonotype. The rearrangement uses TRBV29-1 and TRBJ2-1; 14 bases align to TRBD2. V was pared by 1 base and J by 6 bases, with 2 bases of the junction left unmatched. There are 15 residues in the CDR3. Germline CDR1 and CDR2: SQVTM and ANQGSEA. The CDR3 sequence is CSVEGTSGRFNEQFF. In DNA, the CDR3 is TGCAGCGTTGAAGGGACTAGCGGGAGGTTCAATGAGCAGTTCTTC.

This clonotype was seen a few times. The chain uses TRBV28 and TRBJ2-5; 13 bases map to TRBD2. After removal of 3 bases from V and 5 bases from J, the junction contained 6 bases not matched to a gene. The germline gives CDR1 MDHEN, CDR2 SYDVKM. The CDR3 contains 16 residues. The CDR3, as DNA: TGTGCCAGCAGTTTTACTAGCGGGAGGGCCGAGGAGACCCAGTACTTC. Protein sequence: CASSFTSGRAEETQYF.

This clonotype was observed a few times. The rearrangement uses TRBV6-5 and TRBJ2-7; 11 positions match TRBD1. The germline V gene has CDR1 MNHEY and CDR2 SVGAGI. V shed 2 bases, J shed 4 bases, and the junction held 7 bases outside the gene matches. CDR3 length: 16 residues. The CDR3 region has the DNA TGTGCCAGCAGTTACGACGGGACAGGGGGGAGGTACGAGCAGTACTTC. It translates to CASSYDGTGGRYEQYF.